These 9 T cell receptor beta chains came from one sample sequenced in a study of cytomegalovirus exposure and HLA in healthy donors. It was with 60 Vbeta and 13 Jbeta primers that the PCR ran. The protocol was immunoSEQ multiplex PCR, while the TCRdb copy is restricted to in-frame clones and leaves out a portion. The sample has about 120,000 clones; around 70% are singletons. The source material was PBMCs. The receptors here all came from a young woman in good health and CMV-seronegative.

The gene calls are TRBV2 and TRBJ1-6; D remains ambiguous. Deletions cut 3 bases from V and 8 bases from J, with 11 bases between. The CDR3 has 14 residues. Germline V lookup: CDR1 SNHLY, CDR2 FYNNEI. CDR3 sequence: CASSDLSVYSPLHF. The CDR3 DNA reads as TGTGCCAGCAGTGACCTGTCGGTTTATTCACCCCTCCACTTT.

This clone was counted once. The chain is built from TRBV2 and TRBJ2-1; D remains ambiguous. The CDR3 consists of 16 residues. Germline V gene data show CDR1 as SNHLY and CDR2 as FYNNEI. Trimming cost V 1 base and J 1 base, with 11 bases left between them. The DNA for the CDR3 is TGTGCCAGCAGTGAAGTAGTTAACCTTTCCTACAATGAGCAGTTCTTC. This translates into CASSEVVNLSYNEQFF.

The V gene is TRBV10-3, the J gene TRBJ1-5; D possibly corresponds to TRBD1 (6 bases). The CDR3 is 14 amino acids. CDR1 is ENHRY and CDR2 is SYGVKD in the germline V gene. Trimming left V 6 bases short and J 3 bases short, with 12 bases between. CDR3 DNA: TGTGCCATCAGGACAGGTGGGGCCAATCAGCCCCAGCATTTT. Translating it yields CAIRTGGANQPQHF.

The chain couples TRBV5-1 to TRBJ1-2, with D maybe TRBD1 (5 bases). Germline V gene sequence: CDR1 SGHRS, CDR2 YFSETQ. V shed 4 bases and J shed 8 bases, with 15 bases lying between them. The CDR3 runs to 13 residues. CDR3 protein: CASSTTVLSGYTF. CDR3 nucleotides: TGCGCCAGCAGCACGACAGTCCTCTCCGGCTACACCTTC.

The sample holds a few counts of this clone. The chain links TRBV6-5 to TRBJ1-2; the D gene is possibly TRBD1 (5 bases). CDR1 is MNHEY, CDR2 SVGAGI, per germline. V dropped 6 bases and J dropped 8 bases, with 16 bases sitting between them. The CDR3 totals 13 residues. CDR3 sequence reads: CASSLPGEVGYTF. In DNA, the CDR3 is TGTGCCAGCAGCCTCCCGGGGGAGGTGGGCTACACCTTC.

This clone was observed a single time. The rearrangement links TRBV28 to TRBJ1-1; D is ambiguous. CDR3 size: 16 residues. V gave up 3 bases and J gave up 1 base, with 15 bases separating them. Per germline, CDR1 MDHEN and CDR2 SYDVKM. CDR3 protein: CASSFGGLKANTEAFF. As DNA, the CDR3 is TGTGCCAGCAGTTTCGGAGGTCTAAAGGCGAACACTGAAGCTTTCTTT.

The chain uses TRBV5-7 and TRBJ2-2, with 13 bases fitting TRBD2. TRBV5-7 is known as an ORF, though its function is uncertain. There are 17 residues in the CDR3. V was pared by 0 bases and J by 3 bases, with 2 bases of the junction left unmatched. The CDR3 loop reads CASSLAGTSGDTGELFF. The CDR3 coding sequence is TGTGCCAGCAGCTTGGCCGGGACTAGCGGGGACACCGGGGAGCTGTTTTTT.

V usage is TRBV6-5 and J usage is TRBJ1-2; 8 bases map to TRBD1. Losses at the gene ends were 8 bases for V and 12 bases for J; bases not matched to a gene: 14. CDR3 size: 13 residues. Germline CDR1 reads MNHEY; CDR2 reads SVGAGI. The CDR3 sequence: CASHEQGAMENTF. CDR3 bases: TGTGCCAGCCACGAGCAGGGGGCCATGGAGAACACCTTC.

This sequence joins TRBV19 and TRBJ2-7; 9 bases align to TRBD1. There are 14 residues in the CDR3. In germline, CDR1 is LNHDA, CDR2 SQIVND (reference sequence). Trimming cost V 5 bases and J 0 bases; bases outside gene matches: 2. This CDR3 reads CASSRTGDSYEQYF. In DNA, the CDR3 is TGTGCCAGTAGTCGGACAGGGGACTCCTACGAGCAGTACTTC.